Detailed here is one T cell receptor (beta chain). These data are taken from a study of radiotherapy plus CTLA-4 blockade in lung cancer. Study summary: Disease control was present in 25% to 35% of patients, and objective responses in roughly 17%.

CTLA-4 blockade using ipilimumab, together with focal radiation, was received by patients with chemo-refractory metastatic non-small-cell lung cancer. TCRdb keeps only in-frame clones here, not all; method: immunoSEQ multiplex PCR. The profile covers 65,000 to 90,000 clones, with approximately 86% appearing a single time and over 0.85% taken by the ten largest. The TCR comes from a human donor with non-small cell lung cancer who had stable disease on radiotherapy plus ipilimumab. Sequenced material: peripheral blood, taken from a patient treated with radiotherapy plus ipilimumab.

The CDR3 nucleotides are TGTGCCAGCAGCGTAGGGGGGAGCGCCTACGAGCAGTACTTC. Its protein product is CASSVGGSAYEQYF. The chain employs TRBV9 and TRBJ2-7, with D perhaps being TRBD1 or TRBD2 (5 bases each). CDR1 and CDR2 (germline): SGDLS, YYNGEE. The CDR3 contains 14 residues. V was cut by 0 bases and J by 2 bases, with 9 bases left in between.